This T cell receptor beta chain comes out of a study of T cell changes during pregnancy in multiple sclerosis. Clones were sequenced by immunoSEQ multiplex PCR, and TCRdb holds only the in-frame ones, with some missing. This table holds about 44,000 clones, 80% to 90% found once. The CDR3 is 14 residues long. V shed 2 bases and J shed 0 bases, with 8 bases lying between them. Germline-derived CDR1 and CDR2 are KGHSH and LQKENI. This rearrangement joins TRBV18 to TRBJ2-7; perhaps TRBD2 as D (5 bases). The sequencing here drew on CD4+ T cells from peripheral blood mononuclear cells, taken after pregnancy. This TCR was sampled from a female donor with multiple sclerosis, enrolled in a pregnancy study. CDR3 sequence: CASSPKRNSYEQYF. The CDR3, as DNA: TGTGCCAGCTCACCAAAGCGGAACTCCTACGAGCAGTACTTC.